This record looks at one TCR beta chain sequence and its context. This entry is derived from a study of OX40 agonist ivuxolimab in advanced cancers. The assay was immunoSEQ multiplex PCR, and TCRdb's table has in-frame clones only and misses some. This table has 54,000 or so clones, 70% to 80% appearing once. Sample: CD4+ or CD8+ T cells sorted from blood, taken in a trial of the OX40 agonist ivuxolimab. The TCR was taken from an adult with an advanced solid tumor such as melanoma, head and neck, liver or kidney cancer.

CDR3 DNA: TGTGCCAGCAGCTTGGGGACTAAGGGGAGCAATGAGCAGTTCTTC. Translation gives CASSLGTKGSNEQFF. The rearrangement uses TRBV5-4 and TRBJ2-1; D may be TRBD2 (6 bases). Trimming took 0 bases from V and 6 from J, leaving 13 bases between them. This CDR3 has 15 residues. In germline, CDR1 is SGHNT, CDR2 YYREEE (reference sequence).